The present T cell receptor (beta chain) was sequenced within a study of OX40 agonist ivuxolimab in advanced cancers. Whole-study findings and limits: Among the least clonally expanded were partial responders at 0.1-3.0 mg/kg.

The data were produced by immunoSEQ multiplex PCR, yet TCRdb's version contains in-frame clones alone and is incomplete. The sample consists of about 120,000 clones, about 92% of them appearing once. Remarks on this clone: What it binds is unknown.

The ends lost 3 bases at V and 1 base at J; junction bases unmatched: 2. The CDR3 has 14 amino acids. From germline, CDR1 is KGHSH and CDR2 LQKENI. The TCR sequence derives from an adult with an advanced solid tumor such as melanoma, head and neck, liver or kidney cancer. Sequences were derived from CD4+ or CD8+ T cells sorted from blood, sampled in a trial of the OX40 agonist ivuxolimab. The chain recombines TRBV18 with TRBJ1-1; 7 nucleotides align to TRBD1. CDR3 nucleotide sequence: TGTGCCAGCTCACCGGGACAGACGAACACTGAAGCTTTCTTT. It translates to CASSPGQTNTEAFF.